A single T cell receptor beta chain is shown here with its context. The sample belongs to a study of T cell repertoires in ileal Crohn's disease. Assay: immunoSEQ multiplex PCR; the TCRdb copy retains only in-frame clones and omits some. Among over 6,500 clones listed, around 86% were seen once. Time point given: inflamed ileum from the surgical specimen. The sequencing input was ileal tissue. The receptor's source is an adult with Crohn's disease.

In DNA form, the CDR3 reads TGTGCCAGCAGCAGAGGGGGGACAGCCTCATGGCAGTACTTC. Translation gives CASSRGGTASWQYF. V and J are TRBV11-2 and TRBJ2-7; D possibly corresponds to TRBD1 (7 bases). Germline CDR1 reads SGHAT; CDR2 reads FQNNGV. V was pared by 5 bases and J by 9 bases, with 20 bases between. There are 14 residues in the CDR3.